This TCR beta chain was sequenced during a study of a mutant IDH1 vaccine in newly diagnosed glioma. Across the study: The sex distribution of treated patients was around 60% male and 37.5% female, with a mean age of around 40 years. Visits V12 and V13 fell at weeks 35 and 47, respectively. Study findings and constraints: Across multiple MHC alleles, 93.3% of patients had vaccine-induced responses.

V shed 4 bases and J shed 4 bases, with 14 bases lying between them. This CDR3 spans 14 amino acids. Germline V gene sequence: CDR1 SGHRS, CDR2 YFSETQ. Time point of the sample: week 47, end of study. With topical imiquimod, each dose of the vaccine consisted of 300 ug of mutant IDH1 20-mer peptide. Notes on this clone: Its specificity is unknown.

The assay was immunoSEQ multiplex PCR, and TCRdb's table has in-frame clones only and misses some. The sample contains 60,000 to 65,000 clones, 83% of which appear only once. The starting material was PBMCs, obtained from a glioma patient whose treatment included an IDH1 peptide vaccine. This clonotype was sampled from a man aged 25 to 40 with glioma. The J gene is TRBJ1-2, the V gene TRBV5-1, with unresolved D. Written as DNA, the CDR3 is TGCGCCAGCAGCCTTGGGATAGAGATCTATGGCTACACCTTC. It codes for CASSLGIEIYGYTF.